This T cell receptor beta chain derives from a study of OX40 agonist ivuxolimab in advanced cancers. J gave up 6 bases and V 4 bases, and 3 bases lay outside the gene matches. CDR1 SGHTS and CDR2 YDEGEE come from the germline V gene. CDR3 size: 12 residues. As to this clone: Its matching antigen is unknown.

Study-wide points: At 0.1 to 3.0 mg/kg, clonal expansion of CD4+ and CD8+ blood T cells had occurred by week 6.

Using immunoSEQ multiplex PCR, the repertoire was profiled, and TCRdb retains in-frame clones only, with some absent. This sample has some 30,000 clones, with 85% to 95% found just once. Blood got drawn at baseline, again on cycle 4 day 1, and then on cycle 7 day 1. This TCR was recovered from an adult with an advanced solid tumor such as melanoma, head and neck, liver or kidney cancer. The V call is TRBV5-8, the J call TRBJ2-7, with 8 bases fitting TRBD1. The material was CD4+ or CD8+ T cells sorted from blood, obtained in a trial of the OX40 agonist ivuxolimab. The CDR3 sequence: CASSSTGGEQYF. CDR3 DNA: TGTGCCAGCAGCAGCACAGGGGGCGAGCAGTACTTC.